This T cell receptor (beta chain) is from a study of cytomegalovirus exposure and HLA in healthy donors. In regard to this clone: Its antigen remains unidentified.

V was cut by 0 bases and J by 8 bases, with 10 bases left in between. Germline lookup yields CDR1 SGHDN and CDR2 FVKESK. This CDR3 comprises 14 residues. It was with 60 Vbeta and 13 Jbeta primers that the PCR ran. Produced via immunoSEQ multiplex PCR; TCRdb's table is partial and in-frame only. Among around 130,000 clones, 61% were seen once, and the ten largest hold around 1.8%. Study results and caveats: Later analysis associated a missense DCLRE1C variant with TCR beta V- and J-gene trimming. High sensitivity and specificity were reportedly achieved when the classifier diagnosed cytomegalovirus status.

The TCR sequence derives from a male donor in good health and CMV-seronegative. Material for sequencing was PBMCs. The chain is built from TRBV14 and TRBJ1-4; tentatively, D is TRBD1 (5 bases). CDR3 DNA: TGTGCCAGCAGCCAAGATTGTGGGGCAGAAAAACTGTTTTTT. This translates into CASSQDCGAEKLFF.